The clone carrying this T cell receptor beta chain appeared a single time. What it binds is not known. The CDR3 covers 15 residues. The time point: week 11, during vaccination. All doses held 300 ug of mutant IDH1 20-mer peptide, with topical imiquimod. The data are from a study of a mutant IDH1 vaccine in newly diagnosed glioma. Overall study context: Initiation of the vaccine course occurred 4-6 weeks after radiotherapy alone, or alongside temozolomide cycles.

Produced via immunoSEQ multiplex PCR; TCRdb's table is partial and in-frame only. The sample contains about 52,000 clones, roughly 91% of which appear only once. Specimen: PBMCs, collected from a glioma patient whose treatment included an IDH1 peptide vaccine. This sequence joins TRBV21-1 and TRBJ2-7; the table's D call of TRBD2 was not tested on the DNA. TRBV21-1 is tagged as a pseudogene. This clonotype originated in a man aged 45-65 years with glioma. The CDR3 protein is CATIPLAGVNYEQYF. The CDR3 DNA reads TGTGCCACCATCCCCCTGGCGGGAGTGAACTACGAGCAGTACTTC.